This TCR beta chain was recorded in a study of breast tumors, draining lymph nodes, adjacent tissues. TCRdb reprocessed the multiplex PCR reads with MiXCR, giving one entry per CDR3 protein. The table has roughly 110,000 distinct CDR3 sequences, roughly 33% seen once. Study-wide results and limits: The lymph node origin of tumor T cells was framed as consistent with a hypothesis, not demonstrated. Tumor and nontumor repertoires were significantly more similar in luminal-like than in basal-like breast cancer.

The germline V gene encodes CDR1 GTSNPN and CDR2 SVGIG (reference sequence). The CDR3 has 11 residues. Samples came from axillary lymph nodes draining the breast cancer. Comment on this clonotype: The target antigen is unknown. At one boundary the junction diverges from the germline segment, which might be a read error.

The clonotype was recovered from a female donor with breast cancer. Some clones in this sample may be carry-over from other donors' samples. The gene calls are TRBV30 and TRBJ2-7, with 7 nucleotides matching TRBD1. What was sequenced was axillary lymph node tissue. The chain's CDR3 is CAWSANTGACF. CDR3 DNA sequence: TGTGCCTGGAGTGCGAACACAGGGGCATGCTTC.